What follows is one T cell receptor (beta chain) and its context. With random hexamers, reverse transcription was performed on about 0.45 to 1 ug of RNA. The immunoSEQ assay covered 54 Vbeta and 13 Jbeta segments for CDR3. TCRdb fed the immunoSEQ multiplex PCR reads into MiXCR, producing one record per CDR3 protein. This sample has 80,000 to 90,000 distinct CDR3 sequences, with approximately 95% found just once. This entry is derived from a study of CD8 T cells in Susac syndrome. Negative isolation yielded CD4+ and CD8+ T cells, and FACS enriched TEMRA cells. V dropped 4 bases and J dropped 6 bases, with 4 bases sitting between them. This CDR3 contains 11 residues. Germline-derived CDR1 and CDR2 are LNHDA and SQIVND (reference sequence).

Sequenced sample: CD8+ T cells from PBMCs. The receptor was isolated from a human donor with Susac syndrome. The V gene is TRBV19, the J gene TRBJ2-1; no clear D gene. The CDR3 nucleotides read TGTGCCAGTAGTAATCGCAATGAGCAGTTCTTC. Its translation is CASSNRNEQFF.